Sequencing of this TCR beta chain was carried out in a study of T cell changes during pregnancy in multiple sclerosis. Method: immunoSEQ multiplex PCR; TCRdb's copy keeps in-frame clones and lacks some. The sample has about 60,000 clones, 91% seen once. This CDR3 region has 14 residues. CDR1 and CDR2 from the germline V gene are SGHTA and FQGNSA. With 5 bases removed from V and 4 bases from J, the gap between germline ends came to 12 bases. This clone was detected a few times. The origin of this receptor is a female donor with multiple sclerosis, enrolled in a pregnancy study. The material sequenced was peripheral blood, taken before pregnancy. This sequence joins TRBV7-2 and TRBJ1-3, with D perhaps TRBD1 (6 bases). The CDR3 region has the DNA TGTGCCAGCAGCATACCCGGACAGGGAAACACCATATATTTT. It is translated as CASSIPGQGNTIYF.